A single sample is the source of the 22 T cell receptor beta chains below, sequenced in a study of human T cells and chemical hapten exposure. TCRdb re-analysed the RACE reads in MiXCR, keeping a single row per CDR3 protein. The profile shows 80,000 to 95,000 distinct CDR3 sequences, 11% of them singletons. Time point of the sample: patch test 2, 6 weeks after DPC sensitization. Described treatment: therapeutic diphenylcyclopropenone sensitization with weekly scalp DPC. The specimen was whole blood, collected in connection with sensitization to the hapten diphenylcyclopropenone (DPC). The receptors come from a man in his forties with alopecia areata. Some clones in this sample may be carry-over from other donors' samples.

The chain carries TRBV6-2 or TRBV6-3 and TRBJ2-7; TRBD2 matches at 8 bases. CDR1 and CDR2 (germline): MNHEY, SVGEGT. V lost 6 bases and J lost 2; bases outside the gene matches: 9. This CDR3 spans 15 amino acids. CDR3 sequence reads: CASRGSSGGAYEQYV. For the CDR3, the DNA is TGTGCCAGCAGAGGGTCGAGCGGGGGTGCCTACGAGCAGTACGTC.

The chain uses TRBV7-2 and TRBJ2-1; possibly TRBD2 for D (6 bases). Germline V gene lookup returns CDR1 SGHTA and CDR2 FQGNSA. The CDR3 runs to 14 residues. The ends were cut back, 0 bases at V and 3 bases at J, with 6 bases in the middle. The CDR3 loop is CASSLATSYNEQFF. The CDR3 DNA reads TGTGCCAGCAGCTTAGCGACTAGCTACAATGAGCAGTTCTTC.

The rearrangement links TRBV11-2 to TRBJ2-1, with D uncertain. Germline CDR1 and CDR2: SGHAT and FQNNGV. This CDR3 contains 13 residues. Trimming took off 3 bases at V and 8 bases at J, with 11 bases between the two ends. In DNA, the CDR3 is TGTGCCAGCAGCTTCGATCGCAAGGATGAGCAGTTCTTC. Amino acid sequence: CASSFDRKDEQFF.

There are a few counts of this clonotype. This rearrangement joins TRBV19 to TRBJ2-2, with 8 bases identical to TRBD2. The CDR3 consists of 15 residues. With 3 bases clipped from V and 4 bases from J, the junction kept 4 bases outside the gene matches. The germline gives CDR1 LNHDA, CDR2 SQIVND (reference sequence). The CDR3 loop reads CASSIAGGGTGELFF. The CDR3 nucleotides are TGTGCCAGTAGTATCGCGGGAGGAGGCACCGGGGAGCTGTTTTTT.

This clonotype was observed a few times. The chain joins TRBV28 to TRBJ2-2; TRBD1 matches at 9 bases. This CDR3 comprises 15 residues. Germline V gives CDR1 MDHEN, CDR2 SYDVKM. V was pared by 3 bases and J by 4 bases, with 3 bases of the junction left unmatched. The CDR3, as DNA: TGTGCCAGCAGTTTTGGGACAGGGCCCACCGGGGAGCTGTTTTTT. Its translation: CASSFGTGPTGELFF.

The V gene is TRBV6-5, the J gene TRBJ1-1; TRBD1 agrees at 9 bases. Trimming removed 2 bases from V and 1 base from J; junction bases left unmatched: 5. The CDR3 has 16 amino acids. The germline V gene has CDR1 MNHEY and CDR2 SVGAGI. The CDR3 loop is CASSYRGQGANTEAFF. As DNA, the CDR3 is TGTGCCAGCAGTTACCGGGGACAGGGCGCGAACACTGAAGCTTTCTTT.

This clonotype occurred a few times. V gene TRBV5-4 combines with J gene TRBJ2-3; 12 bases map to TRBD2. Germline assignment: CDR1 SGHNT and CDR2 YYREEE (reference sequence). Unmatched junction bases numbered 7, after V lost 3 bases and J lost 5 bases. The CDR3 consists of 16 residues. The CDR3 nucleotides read TGTGCCAGCAGCTACCGACTAGCGGGAGTGGGAGATACGCAGTATTTT. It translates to CASSYRLAGVGDTQYF.

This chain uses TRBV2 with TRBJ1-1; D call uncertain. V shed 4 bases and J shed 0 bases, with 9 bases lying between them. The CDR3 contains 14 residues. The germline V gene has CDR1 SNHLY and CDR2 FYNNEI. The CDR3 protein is CASSVGRLNTEAFF. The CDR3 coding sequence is TGTGCCAGCAGTGTCGGCAGACTGAACACTGAAGCTTTCTTT.

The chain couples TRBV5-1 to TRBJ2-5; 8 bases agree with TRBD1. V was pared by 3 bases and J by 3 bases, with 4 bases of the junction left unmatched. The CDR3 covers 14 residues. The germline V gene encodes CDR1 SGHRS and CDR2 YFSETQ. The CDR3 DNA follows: TGCGCCAGCAGCTACGGACAGGGTGAAGAGACCCAGTACTTC. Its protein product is CASSYGQGEETQYF.

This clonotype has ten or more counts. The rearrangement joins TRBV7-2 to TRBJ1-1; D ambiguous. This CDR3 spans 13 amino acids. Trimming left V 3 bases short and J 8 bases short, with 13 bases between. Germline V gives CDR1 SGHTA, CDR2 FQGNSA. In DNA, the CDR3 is TGTGCCAGCAGCTTGTTACGGCAGATAGAAGCTTTCTTT. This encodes CASSLLRQIEAFF.

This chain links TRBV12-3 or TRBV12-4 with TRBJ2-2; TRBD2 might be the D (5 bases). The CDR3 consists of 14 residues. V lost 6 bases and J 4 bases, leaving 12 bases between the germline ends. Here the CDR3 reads CASRSGEPTGELFF. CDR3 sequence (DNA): TGTGCCAGCAGATCCGGGGAACCCACCGGGGAGCTGTTTTTT.

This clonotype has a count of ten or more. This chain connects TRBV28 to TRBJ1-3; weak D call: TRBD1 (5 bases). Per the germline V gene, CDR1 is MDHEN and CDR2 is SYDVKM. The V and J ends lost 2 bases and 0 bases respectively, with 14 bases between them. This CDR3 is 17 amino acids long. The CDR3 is CASSLNWAGPSGNTIYF. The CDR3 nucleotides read TGTGCCAGCAGTTTAAATTGGGCGGGGCCCTCTGGAAACACCATATATTTT.

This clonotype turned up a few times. The CDR3 DNA is TGTGCCAGCAGCCGGGATATCTCCTACGAGCAGTACTTC. Its protein product is CASSRDISYEQYF. The chain employs TRBV14 and TRBJ2-7; D is ambiguous. Germline V CDR1 and CDR2: SGHDN, FVKESK. Trimming removed 4 bases from V and 0 bases from J, with 7 bases in between. This CDR3 spans 13 amino acids.

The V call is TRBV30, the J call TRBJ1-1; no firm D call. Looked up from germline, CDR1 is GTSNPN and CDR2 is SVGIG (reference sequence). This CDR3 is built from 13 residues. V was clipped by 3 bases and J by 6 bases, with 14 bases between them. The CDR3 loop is CAWRENGLAEAFF. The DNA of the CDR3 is TGTGCCTGGAGGGAGAACGGGTTAGCTGAAGCTTTCTTT.

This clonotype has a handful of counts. CDR3 DNA: TGTGCCAGCAGTACTCACCAGGGGGCGACGGGAGGCTACACCTTC. Protein sequence: CASSTHQGATGGYTF. The rearrangement links TRBV27 to TRBJ1-2; 8 bases agree with TRBD1. The CDR3 has 15 amino acids. CDR1 is MNHEY, CDR2 SMNVEV, per germline (reference sequence). V lost 5 bases, J lost 8 bases, and 13 bases stayed unmatched.

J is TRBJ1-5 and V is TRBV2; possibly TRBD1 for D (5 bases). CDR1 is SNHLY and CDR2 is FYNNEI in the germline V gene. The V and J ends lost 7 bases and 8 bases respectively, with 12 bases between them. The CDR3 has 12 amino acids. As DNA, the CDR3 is TGTGCCAGCAATTTCGGGGGTGAGCCCCAGCATTTT. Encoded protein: CASNFGGEPQHF. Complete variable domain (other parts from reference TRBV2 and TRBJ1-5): EPEVTQTPSHQVTQMGQEVILRCVPISNHLYFYWYRQILGQKVEFLVSFYNNEISEKSEIFDDQFSVERPDGSNFTLKIRSTKLEDSAMYFCASNFGGEPQHFGDGTRLSIL.

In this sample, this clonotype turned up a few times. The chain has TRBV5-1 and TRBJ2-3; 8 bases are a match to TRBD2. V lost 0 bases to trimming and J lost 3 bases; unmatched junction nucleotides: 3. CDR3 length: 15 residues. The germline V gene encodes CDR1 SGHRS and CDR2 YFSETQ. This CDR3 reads CASSLVAGRTDTQYF. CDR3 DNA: TGCGCCAGCAGCTTGGTAGCGGGGAGGACAGATACGCAGTATTTT. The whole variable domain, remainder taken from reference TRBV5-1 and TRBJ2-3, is KAGVTQTPRYLIKTRGQQVTLSCSPISGHRSVSWYQQTPGQGLQFLFEYFSETQRNKGNFPGRFSGRQFSNSRSEMNVSTLELGDSALYLCASSLVAGRTDTQYFGPGTRLTVL.

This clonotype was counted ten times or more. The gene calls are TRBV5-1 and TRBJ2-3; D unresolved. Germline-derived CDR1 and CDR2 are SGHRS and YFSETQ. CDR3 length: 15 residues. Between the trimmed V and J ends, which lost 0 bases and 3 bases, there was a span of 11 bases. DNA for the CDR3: TGCGCCAGCAGCTTGGACCAGATTAATACAGATACGCAGTATTTT. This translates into CASSLDQINTDTQYF.

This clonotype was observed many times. CDR3 protein: CSVGGGVGEAFF. In nucleotides, the CDR3 is TGCAGCGTTGGAGGCGGGGTGGGTGAAGCTTTCTTT. This sequence joins TRBV29-1 and TRBJ1-1; D remains ambiguous. This CDR3 is 12 amino acids long. Germline V CDR1 and CDR2: SQVTM, ANQGSEA. Trimming stripped 4 bases from V and 7 bases from J, with 13 bases between.

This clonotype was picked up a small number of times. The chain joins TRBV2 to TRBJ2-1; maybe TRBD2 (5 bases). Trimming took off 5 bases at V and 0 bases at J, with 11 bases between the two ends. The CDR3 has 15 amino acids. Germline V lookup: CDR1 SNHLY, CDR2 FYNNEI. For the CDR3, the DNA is TGTGCCAGCAGTCAGGACTCTAGCTCCTACAATGAGCAGTTCTTC. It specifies CASSQDSSSYNEQFF.

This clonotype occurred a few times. The CDR3 DNA sequence: TGTGCCAGCAGTCCCAATCAGGGGGCGATTAATGAAAAACTGTTTTTT. It encodes CASSPNQGAINEKLFF. V gene TRBV12-3 or TRBV12-4 combines with J gene TRBJ1-4; 8 bases are shared with TRBD1. The CDR3 contains 16 residues. The trim removed 5 bases at V and 4 bases at J, leaving 9 bases unmatched.

The CDR3 coding sequence is TGTGCCAGCAGTTACACCCGCGGGGACTCTGGAAACACCATATATTTT. It yields the protein CASSYTRGDSGNTIYF. The V and J genes are TRBV6-5 and TRBJ1-3; D not resolved. V lost 2 bases and J lost 0, with 11 bases in between. This CDR3 has 16 amino acids. Germline CDR1 MNHEY, CDR2 SVGAGI.